The rows below give T cell receptor beta chains drawn from one sample of a study of human T cells and chemical hapten exposure. TCRdb called the RACE reads again in MiXCR, with one record for every CDR3 protein. The sample records about 180,000 distinct CDR3 sequences, around 30% being singletons. Sequencing was performed on whole blood, taken in connection with sensitization to the hapten diphenylcyclopropenone (DPC). The receptors here all came from a woman in her 30s with alopecia areata. Some clones in this sample may be carry-over from other donors' samples. CDR3s include the opening cysteine and the closing phenylalanine or tryptophan. Each record gives: clone size, V gene, D gene, J gene, CDR3 protein, CDR3 DNA. The D gene is left open where the match is weak. Some rows mark clone size as missing; the rest say once, few, many or name a class of expanded clone.

>many|TRBV6-6|TRBD1|TRBJ1-2
CASTSTGAETMGYTF
TGTGCCAGCACTTCGACAGGGGCGGAAACTATGGGCTACACCTTC
>.|TRBV30|.|TRBJ1-3
CAWSRSSGNTIYF
TGTGCCTGGAGTCGCAGCTCTGGAAACACCATATATTTT
>.|TRBV5-4|.|TRBJ1-4
CASSLGHPNEKLFF
TGTGCCAGCAGCTTGGGGCATCCTAATGAAAAACTGTTTTTT
>.|TRBV6-2/TRBV6-3|TRBD1|TRBJ1-5
CASSSRDRGVNQPQHF
TGTGCCAGCAGTAGCCGGGACAGGGGGGTCAATCAGCCCCAGCATTTT
>once|TRBV27|.|TRBJ1-5
CASSSGGRGNQPQHF
TGTGCCAGCAGTTCTGGGGGGAGAGGCAATCAGCCCCAGCATTTT
>few|TRBV18|.|TRBJ1-1
CASRYRENTEAFF
TGTGCCAGCCGATACAGGGAGAACACTGAAGCTTTCTTT
>.|TRBV15|.|TRBJ2-1
CATSDTGPREQFF
TGTGCCACCAGCGATACTGGGCCTCGTGAGCAGTTCTTC
>.|TRBV9|.|TRBJ2-1
CASSVAGREWNEQFF
TGTGCCAGCAGCGTAGCAGGCAGGGAGTGGAATGAGCAGTTCTTC
>once|TRBV3-1|.|TRBJ2-2
CASSQGRRRNTGELFF
TGTGCCAGCAGCCAAGGAAGGAGGAGGAACACCGGGGAGCTGTTTTTT
>.|TRBV6-2/TRBV6-3|.|TRBJ2-3
CASSYWGSGARTHTDTQYF
TGTGCCAGCAGTTACTGGGGCTCGGGGGCACGAACCCACACAGATACGCAGTATTTT
>few|TRBV12-3/TRBV12-4|.|TRBJ1-5
CASRNGVSQPQHF
TGTGCCAGCAGGAACGGGGTGAGTCAGCCCCAGCATTTT
>few|TRBV28|.|TRBJ2-7
CASSLDTGEQYF
TGTGCCAGCAGTTTAGACACAGGGGAGCAGTACTTC
>many|TRBV6-2/TRBV6-3|TRBD2|TRBJ2-1
CASSYLADNEQFF
TGTGCCAGCAGTTACCTAGCGGACAATGAGCAGTTCTTC
>.|TRBV5-1|TRBD2|TRBJ2-2
CASFLAGTNTGELFF
TGCGCCAGCTTCCTAGCGGGAACGAACACCGGGGAGCTGTTTTTT
>.|TRBV6-2/TRBV6-3|.|TRBJ1-6
CASSMTENSPLHF
TGTGCCAGCAGCATGACAGAGAATTCACCCCTCCACTTT
>.|TRBV5-1|TRBD1|TRBJ1-5
CASSRTGEPSNQPQHF
TGCGCCAGCAGCCGGACAGGGGAACCTAGCAATCAGCCCCAGCATTTT
>.|TRBV6-5|TRBD2|TRBJ2-1
CATCPRLAGASDEQFF
TGTGCCACATGCCCTCGACTAGCGGGGGCTTCGGATGAGCAGTTCTTC
>few|TRBV7-8|TRBD1|TRBJ2-1
CASSLAGTGVVEQFF
TGTGCCAGCAGCTTAGCGGGGACAGGGGTTGTGGAGCAGTTCTTC
>many|TRBV10-3|TRBD1|TRBJ1-2
CAISSDRGVNGYTF
TGTGCCATCAGTTCCGACAGGGGAGTTAATGGCTACACCTTC